Described below is a single T cell receptor beta chain sequence and its context. Its antigen is unknown. This sample is part of a study of T cell responses to AZD1222 COVID-19 vaccine. Second-dose timings of about 4 or about 12 weeks were pooled. The repertoire was sequenced with immunoSEQ multiplex PCR; TCRdb's copy has only in-frame clones and lacks some. Of approximately 140,000 clones in the sample, 92% were seen once. General study points: The peak T cell response came first, and repertoires were sampled only after it. Donors were largely white British and mainly female; clonal diversity was possibly underestimated. Only a handful of people who got AZD1222 tested seropositive at baseline.

The CDR3 consists of 14 residues. With 2 bases removed from V and 7 bases from J, the gap between germline ends came to 11 bases. Looked up from germline, CDR1 is MNHEY and CDR2 is SVGAGI. The sequencing used peripheral blood, collected 28 days after the second AZD1222 dose. The receptor's source is an adult who received the AZD1222 COVID-19 vaccine. The chain carries TRBV6-5 and TRBJ2-2; TRBD1 is a possible D gene (5 bases). CDR3 protein: CASSYLTGNGELFF. The CDR3, as DNA: TGTGCCAGCAGTTACCTAACAGGCAACGGGGAGCTGTTTTTT.